These 15 T cell receptor beta chains share one sample of origin, sequenced in a study of cytotoxic CD8 clonotypes in ibrutinib-treated CLL (dated by TCRdb to the early 2020s). Library prep was done by the immunoSEQ multiplex PCR assay. TCRdb stores this immuneACCESS table with in-frame sequences only. Part of the clones is absent; in the studies checked, under half of the shortfall reflects unresolved V genes, and no reason is known for the rest. This sample gives approximately 13,000 clones in total; roughly 76% of them show up just once. The top ten clones comprise approximately 5.5% of the sample. This material consisted of PBMCs, taken before ibrutinib treatment. The receptor source for this set is a human donor with chronic lymphocytic leukemia.

This clone was counted a few times. The chain combines TRBV11-2 with TRBJ2-2; weak D call: TRBD2 (5 bases). CDR1 is SGHAT, CDR2 FQNNGV, per germline. The CDR3 is made up of 14 amino acids. The V gene lost 4 bases and the J gene lost 9 bases, with 15 bases spanning the gap. This CDR3 reads CASSWEPGGRELFF. For the CDR3, the DNA is TGTGCCAGCAGCTGGGAGCCCGGAGGCCGGGAGCTGTTTTTT.

This chain links TRBV5-1 with TRBJ2-6; 9 nucleotides agree with TRBD2. This CDR3 is 17 amino acids long. The junction had 6 bases not matched to a gene; V was cut back by 3 bases and J by 2 bases. CDR1 is SGHRS, CDR2 YFSETQ, per germline. CDR3 nucleotide sequence: TGCGCCAGCAGCTGGGGGACTAGCAGCACTGGGGCCAACGTCCTGACTTTC. As protein: CASSWGTSSTGANVLTF.

In this sample, this clone turned up a few times. The chain couples TRBV7-3 to TRBJ1-1; D remains ambiguous. The CDR3 spans 13 residues. The germline V gene encodes CDR1 SGHTA and CDR2 FQGTGA. Trimming removed 5 bases from V and 1 base from J, with 8 bases in between. CDR3 coding DNA: TGTGCCAGCAGCCCCGCAGGGAACACTGAAGCTTTCTTT. Residues: CASSPAGNTEAFF.

V gene TRBV6-1 combines with J gene TRBJ1-5; D possibly corresponds to TRBD1 (6 bases). The CDR3 is 13 residues long. V shed 4 bases and J shed 5 bases, with 9 bases lying between them. CDR1 is MNHNS, CDR2 SASEGT, per germline. The CDR3 DNA sequence: TGTGCCAGCAGTGTACAGGGAGATCAGCCCCAGCATTTT. As protein: CASSVQGDQPQHF.

In nucleotides, the CDR3 is TGTGCCAGCAGCTTGTTAGGGAAAGAGACCCAGTACTTC. It yields the protein CASSLLGKETQYF. The chain couples TRBV5-4 to TRBJ2-5; D not certain. The CDR3 is 13 amino acids. Trimming took off 1 base at V and 3 bases at J, with 7 bases between the two ends. The germline V gene encodes CDR1 SGHNT and CDR2 YYREEE (reference sequence).

The chain recombines TRBV2 with TRBJ2-3, with TRBD2 matching over 8 bases. In germline, CDR1 is SNHLY, CDR2 FYNNEI. J lost 0 bases, V lost 6 bases, and 11 bases had no gene match. This CDR3 has 17 amino acids. The CDR3 DNA reads TGTGCCAGCAGCCCGATGGGTGGCGGGGGGAGCACAGATACGCAGTATTTT. Translated: CASSPMGGGGSTDTQYF.

There are a few counts of this clone. The genes are TRBV19 and TRBJ2-1; 11 bases align to TRBD1. The germline V gene has CDR1 LNHDA and CDR2 SQIVND (reference sequence). With V trimmed by 6 bases and J by 9 bases, 10 bases remained unmatched. The CDR3 runs to 15 residues. CDR3 DNA sequence: TGTGCCAGTAGCAGCCCGGACAGGGGGCTGGTTGAGCAGTTCTTC. This codes for CASSSPDRGLVEQFF.

J is TRBJ1-5 and V is TRBV7-2; the D is unclear. V dropped 3 bases and J dropped 4 bases, with 13 bases sitting between them. The CDR3 extends over 15 amino acids. The germline CDR1 and CDR2 sequences are SGHTA and FQGNSA. CDR3 nucleotides: TGTGCCAGCAGCTTCCAGCCGGGCGAGAATCAGCCCCAGCATTTT. Translation gives CASSFQPGENQPQHF. The variable domain in full, completed from reference TRBV7-2 and TRBJ1-5, reads GAGVSQSPSNKVTEKGKDVELRCDPISGHTALYWYRQSLGQGLEFLIYFQGNSAPDKSGLPSDRFSAERTGGSVSTLTIQRTQQEDSAVYLCASSFQPGENQPQHFGDGTRLSIL.

The gene calls are TRBV23-1 and TRBJ1-1; TRBD1 aligns across 9 bases. TRBV23-1 is sorted into the ORF group, with uncertain function. J gave up 6 bases and V 7 bases, and 18 bases lay outside the gene matches. The CDR3 has 17 residues. The CDR3 sequence is CASTHRTGDIFLPEAFF. CDR3 bases: TGCGCCAGCACCCACCGGACAGGGGATATATTCCTCCCTGAAGCTTTCTTT.

This clone was picked up a small number of times. The rearrangement links TRBV19 to TRBJ1-5; 7 bases are shared with TRBD1. CDR3 length equals 16 residues. Germline lookup yields CDR1 LNHDA and CDR2 SQIVND (reference sequence). J was trimmed by 2 bases and V by 4 bases; bases with no gene match: 8. In DNA form, the CDR3 reads TGTGCCAGTAGTAGTATAACAGGGGTGGGCAATCAGCCCCAGCATTTT. Protein sequence: CASSSITGVGNQPQHF.

The J gene is TRBJ2-3, the V gene TRBV5-1, with TRBD1 matching 7 bases. Trimming took 4 bases from V and 1 from J; bases not matched to a gene: 3. The germline gives CDR1 SGHRS, CDR2 YFSETQ. The CDR3 consists of 14 residues. The CDR3 bases are TGCGCCAGCAGCCAAGACAGGGGCACAGATACGCAGTATTTT. Its translation: CASSQDRGTDTQYF.

This clone was seen a single time. Here the CDR3 reads CASNPTTGRTGTEAFF. The CDR3 nucleotides read TGTGCCAGCAACCCAACAACCGGACGTACCGGCACTGAAGCTTTCTTT. V gene TRBV11-2 combines with J gene TRBJ1-1; D is unclear. Germline V gives CDR1 SGHAT, CDR2 FQNNGV. V was pared by 7 bases and J by 4 bases, with 22 bases between. CDR3 length: 16 amino acids.

The V and J genes are TRBV4-2 and TRBJ2-7, with D possibly TRBD1 on 6 matching bases. Germline V CDR1 and CDR2: LGHNA, YNFKEQ. V was cut by 3 bases and J by 1 base, with 16 bases left in between. This CDR3 has 16 amino acids. The CDR3: CASSHRGAPGSYEQYF. DNA for the CDR3: TGTGCCAGCAGCCACAGGGGAGCCCCAGGGTCCTACGAGCAGTACTTC.

Notes on this clone: At one boundary the junction diverges from the germline segment, which might be a read error. The gene calls are TRBV10-3 and TRBJ2-7; D possibly corresponds to TRBD2 (5 bases). Germline CDR1 ENHRY, CDR2 SYGVKD. The CDR3 loop spans 15 amino acids. This CDR3 is CASSEAAGSPYEQYF. CDR3 bases: TGTGCCAGCAGTGAAGCGGCGGGTAGCCCCTACGAGCAGTACTTC.

The V and J genes are TRBV5-1 and TRBJ2-3, with TRBD2 matching 10 bases. J was trimmed by 3 bases and V by 4 bases; bases with no gene match: 2. The length of the CDR3 is 14 residues. Germline V lookup: CDR1 SGHRS, CDR2 YFSETQ. The CDR3 DNA sequence: TGCGCCAGCAGCCTGACTAGCGGGACAGATACGCAGTATTTT. Translated, it gives CASSLTSGTDTQYF.